The clone carrying this T cell receptor beta chain was detected ten times or more. What it binds is unknown. TCRdb re-called the RACE reads with MiXCR, one entry per CDR3 protein. The table has 250,000 or so distinct CDR3 sequences, roughly 8% seen once. The source of the sample is a study of human T cells and chemical hapten exposure. Study-wide results and caveats: TCRs exceeding 1 in 1000 frequency stayed unchanged with DPC sensitization. Correlating positively with patch test score were the PT1 expanded TCR counts.

Time point denoted: pre-sensitization, week 0. Treatment meaning: therapeutic diphenylcyclopropenone sensitization with weekly scalp DPC. The source material was whole blood, sampled in connection with sensitization to the hapten diphenylcyclopropenone (DPC). The sequence came from a man between 18 and 35 years old with alopecia areata. Some clones in this sample may be carry-over from other donors' samples.

CDR3 sequence (DNA): TGTGCCAGCAGCTTACGTTTAGCGGGGGAATACAATGAGCAGTTCTTC. Encoded protein: CASSLRLAGEYNEQFF. The chain recombines TRBV7-3 with TRBJ2-1; 9 nucleotides agree with TRBD2. The CDR3 contains 16 residues. V was clipped by 2 bases and J by 4 bases; unmatched bases: 6. The germline CDR1 and CDR2 sequences are SGHTA and FQGTGA.